This note documents a single TCR beta chain sequence. A single count supports this clone. Its cognate antigen has yet to be identified. No quality values exist for individual bases; no much larger clone is one base distant. The same CDR3 arises from other DNA sequences in this sample as well. The sample is drawn from a study of Ad26.COV2.S vaccination and SARS-CoV-2 variants (dated by TCRdb to the early 2020s). General notes on the study: Vaccine-arm donors came from COV1001, a multicentre, randomized, double-blind, placebo-controlled phase I-IIa trial of Ad26.COV2.S in healthy adults. TCRbeta repertoire sequencing served as the tool for gauging how specific and how broad the SARS-CoV-2-reactive T cell receptors were following Ad26.COV2.S vaccination. A total of approximately 32 samples were included in the TCR-sequenced set, comprising roughly 19 Ad26.COV2.S vaccine recipients, 5 placebo recipients and 8 SARS-CoV-2 convalescent individuals. Dosing of Ad26.COV2.S was intramuscular, at either 5x10^10 or 1x10^11 viral particles, delivered as one shot or as two shots spaced 56 days apart. Trial participants were randomized into five groups of five: low-dose or high-dose Ad26.COV2.S given once or twice, or placebo on both occasions. Investigators remained blinded to trial group allocation during experiments and outcome assessment. The paper's findings and limits, for the study overall: Comparable non-spike TCR breadth was observed between vaccine and placebo recipients, consistent with only spike being contained in the vaccine. Spike-specific TCR breadth was higher in Ad26.COV2.S recipients than in placebo recipients (P = 0.0014). The study was not powered for comparison of responses between vaccine doses or regimens. Substantial breadth of spike-specific CD8+ and CD4+ T cell responses was reported after vaccination. It was noted by the authors that total T cell responses may have been underestimated by the TCR breadth and depth analyses.

V and J are trimmed by 4 bases and 4 bases, and the gene matches miss 9 bases of the junction. Reading the germline V gene (reference sequence) gives CDR1 SEHNR and CDR2 FQNEAQ. Including the terminal cysteine and phenylalanine, the CDR3 comprises 15 residues. Just the 45-base CDR3 DNA is kept, in frame starting at base 1. The immunoSEQ Assay was used to sequence TCRbeta CDR3 regions. After extraction, genomic DNA underwent amplification by bias-controlled multiplex PCR, followed by high-throughput sequencing. Under the source paper's analysis protocol: Collapsing and filtering of sequences were performed to quantify the absolute abundance of each unique TCRbeta CDR3 region. T cell fraction was estimated by normalization of TCRbeta template counts to usable DNA, with usable DNA being measured through amplification of reference genes present in all nucleated cells. Repertoire TCRs were annotated as SARS-CoV-2-specific when V gene, CDR3 amino acid sequence and J gene were exactly matched to a known reactive TCR set. The reference SARS-CoV-2 TCR set was obtained from MIRA and was filtered for enrichment in COVID-19-positive ImmuneCODE repertoires, whereby public or cross-reactive TCRs were removed. Using the MIRA antigens, annotated TCRs were further analysed by specific ORF or by position within an ORF. Breadth was defined as annotated unique rearrangements over total unique productive rearrangements; depth was the summed frequency of those rearrangements. TCR breadth was compared between groups using two-sided Wilcoxon rank-sum tests. TCRdb carries this immuneACCESS record with in-frame sequences only. Its versions omit some clonotypes, under half of them owing to an unresolved V gene in the studies checked, with the rest unexplained. V, J and clone size are those of that table, while D and trimming were read from the DNA. In this sample the table shows hundreds of thousands of clones, around 89% of which occur a single time. Of the sample, roughly 1.5% is held by the ten largest clones.

The sample's treatment or condition label, decoded: over 15 received Ad26.COV2.S at low or high dose, single or two shots; several received placebo; per-sample allocation not given. For vaccine and placebo recipients, the sequenced repertoires came from samples collected on day 63 after the first injection. In Cohort 1b, about two dozen adults aged 18-55 years were enrolled at a single site in Boston, USA, between 29 July and 7 August 2020. Ad26.COV2.S consisted of a replication-incompetent adenovirus type 26 vector by which a prefusion-stabilized SARS-CoV-2 spike protein from the original Wuhan strain was expressed.

Sequencing was performed on peripheral blood, taken in a trial of Ad26.COV2.S vaccine versus placebo. The chain joins TRBV7-9 to TRBJ2-7, and 8 junction bases match TRBD1. The clonotype comes from a person aged 18 to 65 who received the Ad26.COV2.S COVID-19 vaccine or a placebo. The DNA sequence is given as TGTGCCAGCAGCTCGTCCGGGGACAGGATTTACGAGCAGTACTTC. This yields the protein CASSSSGDRIYEQYF.